This entry concerns a single T cell receptor beta chain. Antigen specificity is unknown. This sample was taken from a study of cytomegalovirus exposure and HLA in healthy donors. Points from the study as a whole: Highly shared variants forming one cluster were likely a sequencing artifact.

With 60 Vbeta and 13 Jbeta primers, the PCR was carried out. Some clones are missing from TCRdb's copy, which holds only in-frame ones; the method was immunoSEQ multiplex PCR. The sample holds about 140,000 clones, more than 70% seen once. Trimming shortened V by 4 bases and J by 3 bases, and 12 bases separated the two germline ends. Germline lookup yields CDR1 LNHDA and CDR2 SQIVND (reference sequence). CDR3 size: 15 residues. The specimen sequenced was PBMCs. This clonotype was sampled from a woman aged 45-60 years in good health and CMV-seronegative. The chain couples TRBV19 to TRBJ2-2; no firm D call. CDR3 sequence reads: CASSTQLPDTGELFF. The CDR3 nucleotides read TGTGCCAGTAGTACCCAATTGCCGGACACCGGGGAGCTGTTTTTT.